Listed below are T cell receptor beta chains from one sample, sequenced in a study of neurological immune-mediated disorders. TCRdb passed the 5' RACE reads through MiXCR, listing each CDR3 protein once. This table has 15,000 to 20,000 distinct CDR3 sequences, around a quarter appearing once. The sample comprised PBMCs. The receptor set was obtained from a man aged 45-60 years with HTLV-1-associated myelopathy (HAM/TSP). The CDR3 runs from the conserved cysteine through the conserved F or W. D genes are given only for firm matches. A row's size may be missing; if present it is once, few, many or a size class.

>TRBJ2-3|14|.|TRBV7-7|TRBD1
TGTGCCAGCAGCCAGGGGACAGGGGAAGATACGCAGTATTTT
CASSQGTGEDTQYF
>TRBJ2-2|15|.|TRBV7-6|.
TGTGCCAGCAGCTTTGCGGGGCCTATCACCGGGGAGCTGTTTTTT
CASSFAGPITGELFF
>TRBJ1-1|18|many|TRBV11-1|.
TGTGCCAGCAGCTTAATGGGAGGGTACGGAGTGATGAACACTGAAGCTTTCTTT
CASSLMGGYGVMNTEAFF
>TRBJ1-1|16|few|TRBV12-3/TRBV12-4|TRBD1
TGTGCCAGCAGTCCTTCCTCGACAGGGTTGGACGCTGAAGCTTTCTTT
CASSPSSTGLDAEAFF
>TRBJ1-3|14|.|TRBV20-1|.
TGCAGTGCTACCGGACTGACTCCGGGAAACACCATATATTTT
CSATGLTPGNTIYF
>TRBJ2-2|13|.|TRBV20-1|.
TGCAGTGCTAGAGATTTAGGGGCCGGGGAGCTGTTTTTT
CSARDLGAGELFF
>TRBJ1-3|16|few|TRBV7-9|.
TGTGCCAGCAGCTTAGCGCCAGGGAGCTCTGGAAACACCATATATTTT
CASSLAPGSSGNTIYF
>TRBJ1-2|10|few|TRBV7-8|.
TGTGCCAGCAGTCCGGGCGGCTACACCTTC
CASSPGGYTF
>TRBJ2-5|16|.|TRBV9|TRBD2
TGTGCCAGCAGCGTAGCTAGCGGGGGGGCCCAAGAGACCCAGTACTTC
CASSVASGGAQETQYF
>TRBJ1-1|16|few|TRBV5-4|TRBD1
TGTGCCAGCAGCTTGGGGGGACAGGGAGGCAACACTGAAGCTTTCTTT
CASSLGGQGGNTEAFF
>TRBJ1-1|14|many|TRBV6-6|TRBD1
TGTGCCAGCAGTGTGGACAGGCGGAACACTGAAGCTTTCTTT
CASSVDRRNTEAFF
>TRBJ2-3|14|.|TRBV5-1|.
TGCGCCAACAGCCCCACGACTAGCACAGATACGCAGTATTTT
CANSPTTSTDTQYF
>TRBJ1-4|15|few|TRBV20-1|TRBD1
TGCAGTGCTAGCGAGCCCGGACAGGGTAGTGAAAAACTGTTTTTT
CSASEPGQGSEKLFF
>TRBJ2-7|17|.|TRBV7-5|.
.
CISVSDPLGGLRFEQYF
>TRBJ1-1|16|few|TRBV5-1|TRBD1
TGCGCCAGCAGCTTGGATGGACAGGGAAGGTGGACTGAAGCTTTCTTT
CASSLDGQGRWTEAFF
>TRBJ2-3|17|medium-sized|TRBV4-2|.
TGTGCCAGCAGCCAAGGGGGTGAAGTAGGGGGGACAGATACGCAGTATTTT
CASSQGGEVGGTDTQYF
>TRBJ2-5|14|.|TRBV7-7|.
TGTGCCAGCAGCGTAGGGGCGGGGCTGGAGACCCAGTACTTC
CASSVGAGLETQYF
>TRBJ2-1|15|.|TRBV29-1|.
TGCAGCGCCACGCCTTCCAGGGTGCCCTACAATGAGCAGTTCTTC
CSATPSRVPYNEQFF
>TRBJ2-6|16|few|TRBV7-3|.
TGTGCCAGCAGCTCGGGCCAGGGGAATGGGGCCAACGTCCTGACTTTC
CASSSGQGNGANVLTF
>TRBJ2-1|15|few|TRBV7-9|.
TGTGCCAGCAGCTTAGCAGGGAACCCCTACAATGAGCAGTTCTTC
CASSLAGNPYNEQFF
>TRBJ2-1|12|.|TRBV5-1|.
TGCGCCAGCAGCCGCGCTCTGAATGAGCAGTTCTTC
CASSRALNEQFF
>TRBJ1-1|15|few|TRBV30|.
TGTGCCTGGAGTGCCCCCCGGGGGCAGAACACTGAAGCTTTCTTT
CAWSAPRGQNTEAFF
>TRBJ2-7|14|.|TRBV5-1|TRBD1
TGCGCCAGCAGCCACACTGACAGGGGCTACGAGCAGTACTTC
CASSHTDRGYEQYF
>TRBJ1-6|18|.|TRBV3-1|.
TGTGCCAGCAGCCAGGGCCAAGGAACGAGCTCCTATAATTCACCCCTCCACTTT
CASSQGQGTSSYNSPLHF
>TRBJ2-7|13|large|TRBV20-1|TRBD2
TGCAGTGCTCTACTAGCGGGGACCTACGAGCAGTACTTC
CSALLAGTYEQYF
>TRBJ2-2|15|.|TRBV7-9|TRBD1
TGTGCCAGCAGCCAAGACAGGGGGCACACCGGGGAGCTGTTTTTT
CASSQDRGHTGELFF
>TRBJ2-1|13|few|TRBV20-1|.
TGCAGTGCTTATACAGGGAGAGAGGTTGAGCAGTTCTTC
CSAYTGREVEQFF
>TRBJ2-3|14|medium-sized|TRBV5-5|TRBD1
TGTGCCAGCAGGCCGGGACAGGGCACAGATACGCAGTATTTT
CASRPGQGTDTQYF
>TRBJ2-5|13|many|TRBV10-3|TRBD2
TGTGCCATCAGTTTTAGCGGGGAAGAGACCCAGTACTTC
CAISFSGEETQYF
>TRBJ2-5|13|.|TRBV5-1|.
TGCGCCAGCAGCTTGGGGGGTATCGAGACCCAGTACTTC
CASSLGGIETQYF
>TRBJ2-5|18|.|TRBV6-6|.
TGTGCCAGCAGTTACCGAGGATATGTGACAGAAGAAGGAGAGACCCAGTACTTC
CASSYRGYVTEEGETQYF
>TRBJ1-4|15|.|TRBV5-1|.
TGCGCCAGCAGCTCTTCGGGCAGCTCTAATGAAAAACTGTTTTTT
CASSSSGSSNEKLFF
>TRBJ2-1|14|large|TRBV5-1|.
TGCGCCAGCAGCTTCAGGGGCTCCTACAATGAGCAGTTCTTC
CASSFRGSYNEQFF
>TRBJ2-6|13|.|TRBV28|.
TGTGCCAGCAGTTTTGGGGGGGCCAACGTCCTGACTTTC
CASSFGGANVLTF
>TRBJ1-6|12|.|TRBV12-3/TRBV12-4|.
TGTGCCAGCAGTTTCGGGGGAGCACCCCTCCACTTT
CASSFGGAPLHF
>TRBJ1-2|13|.|TRBV5-1|.
TGCGCCACAAACTCCGGGTCTGACTATGGCTACACCTTC
CATNSGSDYGYTF
>TRBJ1-5|14|.|TRBV7-2|TRBD1
TGTGCCAGCAACCCGGGACAGGGGGGCCAGCCCCAGCATTTT
CASNPGQGGQPQHF
>TRBJ2-7|14|once|TRBV18|.
TGTGCCAGATCACCAAAGGATAGCTCCTACGAGCAGTACTTC
CARSPKDSSYEQYF
>TRBJ1-1|12|many|TRBV6-2/TRBV6-3|.
TGTGCCAGCGGTAGACAGAACACTGAAGCTTTCTTT
CASGRQNTEAFF
>TRBJ2-6|14|.|TRBV20-1|.
TGCAGTGCTAAGGGGGGTGGTGGGGCCAACGTCCTGACTTTC
CSAKGGGGANVLTF
>TRBJ2-1|13|.|TRBV7-6|.
TGTGCCAGCAGCACCCCGACAGTTTCTGAGCAGTTCTTC
CASSTPTVSEQFF
>TRBJ2-7|14|many|TRBV3-1|TRBD1
TGTGCCAGCAGCCTGGGGACAGGAATCTACGAGCAGTACTTC
CASSLGTGIYEQYF
>TRBJ2-5|13|few|TRBV5-4|.
TGTGCCAGCAGCCAAGGGGGGCAAGAGACCCAGTACTTC
CASSQGGQETQYF
>TRBJ2-1|15|medium-sized|TRBV5-1|.
TGCGCCAGCAGCTTAAGAGGGCAGGCGAACAATGAGCAGTTCTTC
CASSLRGQANNEQFF
>TRBJ1-2|13|.|TRBV12-3/TRBV12-4|.
TGTGCCAGCAGTATCAGGGGAGGACATGGCTACACCTTC
CASSIRGGHGYTF
>TRBJ2-1|16|many|TRBV20-1|.
TGCAGTGCTAGAGGAGGGGGTCCGGGCAGGGCCAATGAGCAGTTCTTC
CSARGGGPGRANEQFF
>TRBJ2-2|15|medium-sized|TRBV7-9|TRBD1
TGTGCCAGCAGCTTGGACAGGGGGAACACCGGGGAGCTGTTTTTT
CASSLDRGNTGELFF
>TRBJ1-6|15|few|TRBV5-1|TRBD1
TGCGCCAGCAGCTCACAGGGGACCGATAATTCACCCCTCCACTTT
CASSSQGTDNSPLHF
>TRBJ2-7|13|many|TRBV20-1|.
TGCAGTGCTAGAGACAGGGCTGGTCACGAGCAGTACTTC
CSARDRAGHEQYF